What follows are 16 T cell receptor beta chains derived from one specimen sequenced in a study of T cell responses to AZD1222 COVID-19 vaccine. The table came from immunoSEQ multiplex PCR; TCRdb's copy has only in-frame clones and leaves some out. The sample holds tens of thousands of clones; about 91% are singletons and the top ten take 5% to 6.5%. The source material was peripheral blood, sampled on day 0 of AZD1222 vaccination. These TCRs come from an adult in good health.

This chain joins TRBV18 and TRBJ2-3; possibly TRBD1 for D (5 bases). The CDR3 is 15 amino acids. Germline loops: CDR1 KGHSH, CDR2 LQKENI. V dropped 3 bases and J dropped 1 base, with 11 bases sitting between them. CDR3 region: CASSPEMGRTDTQYF. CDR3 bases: TGTGCCAGCTCACCCGAGATGGGGCGCACAGATACGCAGTATTTT.

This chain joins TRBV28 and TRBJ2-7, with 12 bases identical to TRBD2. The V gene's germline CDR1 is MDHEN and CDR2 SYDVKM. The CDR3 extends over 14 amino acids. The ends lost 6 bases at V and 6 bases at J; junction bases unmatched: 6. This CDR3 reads CASSLAGGPGEQYF. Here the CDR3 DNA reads TGTGCCAGCAGCCTAGCGGGAGGGCCGGGCGAGCAGTACTTC.

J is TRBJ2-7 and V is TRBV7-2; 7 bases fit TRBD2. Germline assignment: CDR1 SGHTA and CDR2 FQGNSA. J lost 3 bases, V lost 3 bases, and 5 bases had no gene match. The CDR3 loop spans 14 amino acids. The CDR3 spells CASSFGSGRYEQYF. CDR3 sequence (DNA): TGTGCCAGCAGCTTCGGTAGCGGGCGCTACGAGCAGTACTTC.

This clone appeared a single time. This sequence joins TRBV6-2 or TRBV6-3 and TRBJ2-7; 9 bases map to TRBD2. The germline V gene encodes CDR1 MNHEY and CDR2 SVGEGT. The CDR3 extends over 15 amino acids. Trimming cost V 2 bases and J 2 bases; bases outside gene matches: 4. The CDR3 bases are TGTGCCAGCAGTTACGGACTAGCGTTCCCCTACGAGCAGTACTTC. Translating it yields CASSYGLAFPYEQYF.

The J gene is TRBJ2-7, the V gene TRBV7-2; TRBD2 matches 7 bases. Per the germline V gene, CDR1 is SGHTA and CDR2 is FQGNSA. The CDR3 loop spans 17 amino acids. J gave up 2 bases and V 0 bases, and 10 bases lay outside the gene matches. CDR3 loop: CASSLAGLGRTTYEQYF. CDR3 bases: TGTGCCAGCAGCTTAGCTGGGCTCGGGAGGACGACCTACGAGCAGTACTTC. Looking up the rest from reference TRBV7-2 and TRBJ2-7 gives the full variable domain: GAGVSQSPSNKVTEKGKDVELRCDPISGHTALYWYRQSLGQGLEFLIYFQGNSAPDKSGLPSDRFSAERTGGSVSTLTIQRTQQEDSAVYLCASSLAGLGRTTYEQYFGPGTRLTVT.

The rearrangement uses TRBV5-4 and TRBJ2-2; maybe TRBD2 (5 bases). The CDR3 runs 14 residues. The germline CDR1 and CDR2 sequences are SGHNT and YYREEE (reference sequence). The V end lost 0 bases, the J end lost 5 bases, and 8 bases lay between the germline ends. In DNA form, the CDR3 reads TGTGCCAGCAGCTTGGACCCGGGGACCGGGGAGCTGTTTTTT. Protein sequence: CASSLDPGTGELFF.

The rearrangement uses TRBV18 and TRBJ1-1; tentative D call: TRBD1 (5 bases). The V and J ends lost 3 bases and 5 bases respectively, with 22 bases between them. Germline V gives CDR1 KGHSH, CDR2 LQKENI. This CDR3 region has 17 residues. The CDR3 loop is CASSPTADLVRGTEAFF. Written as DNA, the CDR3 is TGTGCCAGCTCACCGACCGCGGACTTAGTGCGGGGGACTGAAGCTTTCTTT.

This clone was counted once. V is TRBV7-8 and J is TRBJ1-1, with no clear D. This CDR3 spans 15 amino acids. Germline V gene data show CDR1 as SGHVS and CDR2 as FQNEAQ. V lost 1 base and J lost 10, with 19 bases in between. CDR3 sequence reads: CASSLGTVMGGAAFF. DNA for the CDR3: TGTGCCAGCAGCTTAGGCACGGTTATGGGTGGTGCAGCTTTCTTT.

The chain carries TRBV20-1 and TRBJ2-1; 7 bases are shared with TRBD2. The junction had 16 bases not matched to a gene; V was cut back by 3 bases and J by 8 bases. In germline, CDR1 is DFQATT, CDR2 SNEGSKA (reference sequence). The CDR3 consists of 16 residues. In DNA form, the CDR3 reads TGCAGTGCTAGTGTGTGGGTGGCGGGAGCGGTTGATGAGCAGTTCTTC. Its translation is CSASVWVAGAVDEQFF.

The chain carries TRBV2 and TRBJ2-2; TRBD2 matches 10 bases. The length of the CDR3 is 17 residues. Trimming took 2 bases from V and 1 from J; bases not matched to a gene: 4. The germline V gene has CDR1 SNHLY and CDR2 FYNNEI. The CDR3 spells CASSEPSGRGNTGELFF. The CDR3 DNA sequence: TGTGCCAGCAGTGAACCTAGCGGGAGAGGGAACACCGGGGAGCTGTTTTTT.

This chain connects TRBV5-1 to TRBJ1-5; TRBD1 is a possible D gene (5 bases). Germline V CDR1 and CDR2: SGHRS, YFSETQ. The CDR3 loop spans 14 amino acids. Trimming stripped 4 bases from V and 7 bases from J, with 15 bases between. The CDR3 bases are TGCGCCAGCAGCGCCGGACAACCAGGACAGCCCCAGCATTTT. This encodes CASSAGQPGQPQHF.

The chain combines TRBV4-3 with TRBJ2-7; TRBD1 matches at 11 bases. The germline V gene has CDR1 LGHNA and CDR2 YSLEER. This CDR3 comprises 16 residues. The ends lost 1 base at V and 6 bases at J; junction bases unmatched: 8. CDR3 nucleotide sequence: TGCGCCAGCAGCCAAGTAACCGGGACAGGGGGGACCGAGCAGTACTTC. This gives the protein CASSQVTGTGGTEQYF.

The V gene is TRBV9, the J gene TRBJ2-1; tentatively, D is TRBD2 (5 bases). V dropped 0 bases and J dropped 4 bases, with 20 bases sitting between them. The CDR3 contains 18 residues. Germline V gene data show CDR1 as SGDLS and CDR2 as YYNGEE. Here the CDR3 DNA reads TGTGCCAGCAGCGTAGCGTACCAAATAGCGACCGATTACAATGAGCAGTTCTTC. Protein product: CASSVAYQIATDYNEQFF.

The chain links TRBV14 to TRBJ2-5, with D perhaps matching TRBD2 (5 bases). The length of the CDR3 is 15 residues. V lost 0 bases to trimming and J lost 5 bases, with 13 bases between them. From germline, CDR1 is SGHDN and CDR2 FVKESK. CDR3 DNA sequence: TGTGCCAGCAGCCAAGAGTCGGGGTGGGCCGAGACCCAGTACTTC. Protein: CASSQESGWAETQYF.

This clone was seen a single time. CDR3 bases: TGTGCCAGCACCCGAACCGGGACAGGGAGTTGGGACCATAAACTAGCCAAAAACATTCAGTACTTC. Translated, it gives CASTRTGTGSWDHKLAKNIQYF. J is TRBJ2-4 and V is TRBV28; 9 nucleotides match TRBD1. The germline V gene has CDR1 MDHEN and CDR2 SYDVKM. V dropped 7 bases and J dropped 0; count of bases not matched to a gene: 25. The CDR3 spans 22 residues.

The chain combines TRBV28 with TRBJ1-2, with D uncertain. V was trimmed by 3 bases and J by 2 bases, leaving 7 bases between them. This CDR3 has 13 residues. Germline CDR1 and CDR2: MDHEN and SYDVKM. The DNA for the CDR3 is TGTGCCAGCAGTTTTAACCCAAACTATGGCTACACCTTC. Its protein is CASSFNPNYGYTF.